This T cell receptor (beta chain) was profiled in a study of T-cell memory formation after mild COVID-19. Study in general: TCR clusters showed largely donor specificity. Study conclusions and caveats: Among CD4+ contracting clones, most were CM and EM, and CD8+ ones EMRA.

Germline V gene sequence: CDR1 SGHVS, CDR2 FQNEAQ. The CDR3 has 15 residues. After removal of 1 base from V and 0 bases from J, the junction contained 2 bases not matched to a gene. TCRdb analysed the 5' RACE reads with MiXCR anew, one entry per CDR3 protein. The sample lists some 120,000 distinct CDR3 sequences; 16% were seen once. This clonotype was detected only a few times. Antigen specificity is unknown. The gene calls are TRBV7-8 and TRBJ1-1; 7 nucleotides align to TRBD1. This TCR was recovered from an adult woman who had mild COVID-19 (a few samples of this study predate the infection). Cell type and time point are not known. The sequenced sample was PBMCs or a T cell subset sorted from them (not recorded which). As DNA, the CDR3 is TGTGCCAGCAGCTTAGAGGGGGCTGTGAACACTGAAGCTTTCTTT. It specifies CASSLEGAVNTEAFF.